This T cell receptor (beta chain) was retrieved from a study of CD8 T cells in ankylosing spondylitis. The study's findings and limits: Among TCR beta sequences, a motif of under ten highly homologous variants appeared characteristic of ankylosing spondylitis blood.

Of note for this clonotype: Its antigen remains unidentified.

The CDR3 has 14 residues. Germline-derived CDR1 and CDR2 are MRHNA and SNTAGT. Between the trimmed V and J ends, which lost 3 bases and 3 bases, there was a span of 9 bases. Researchers built TCR beta libraries using quantitative 5'-RACE with molecular barcodes. TCRdb itself ran the 5' RACE reads through MiXCR, one entry per CDR3 protein. The table includes approximately 400,000 distinct CDR3 sequences, roughly a quarter detected once. This receptor was obtained from a male donor with ankylosing spondylitis. Sequenced sample: blood, either unsorted or a sorted T cell fraction (not recorded which). This chain connects TRBV6-4 to TRBJ2-1; D gene unclear. In nucleotides, the CDR3 is TGTGCCAGCAGTGAACACTACGTCTACAATGAGCAGTTCTTC. Residues: CASSEHYVYNEQFF.